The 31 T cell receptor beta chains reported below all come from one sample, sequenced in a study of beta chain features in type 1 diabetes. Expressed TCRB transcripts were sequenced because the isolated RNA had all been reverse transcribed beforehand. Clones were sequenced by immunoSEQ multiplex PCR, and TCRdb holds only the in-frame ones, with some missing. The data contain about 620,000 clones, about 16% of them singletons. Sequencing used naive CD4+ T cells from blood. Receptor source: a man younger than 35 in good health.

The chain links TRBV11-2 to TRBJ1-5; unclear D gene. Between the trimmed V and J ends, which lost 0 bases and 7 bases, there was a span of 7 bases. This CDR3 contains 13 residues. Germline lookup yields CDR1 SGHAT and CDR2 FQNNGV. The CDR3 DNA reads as TGTGCCAGCAGCTTAGATCATCCCCAGCCCCAGCATTTT. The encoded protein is CASSLDHPQPQHF.

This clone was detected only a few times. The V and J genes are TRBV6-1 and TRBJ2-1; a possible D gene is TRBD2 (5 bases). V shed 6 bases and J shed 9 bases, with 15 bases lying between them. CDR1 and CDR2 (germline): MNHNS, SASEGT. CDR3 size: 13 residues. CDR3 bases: TGTGCCAGCAGGCCCGCCTCTAGCTCTGAGCAGTTCTTC. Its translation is CASRPASSSEQFF.

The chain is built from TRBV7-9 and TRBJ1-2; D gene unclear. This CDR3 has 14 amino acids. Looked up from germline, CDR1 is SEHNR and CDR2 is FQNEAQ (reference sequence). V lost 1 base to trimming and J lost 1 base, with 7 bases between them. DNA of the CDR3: TGTGCCAGCAGCTTAGTAGGCAGTAACTATGGCTACACCTTC. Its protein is CASSLVGSNYGYTF. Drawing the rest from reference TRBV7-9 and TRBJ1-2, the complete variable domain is DTGVSQNPRHKITKRGQNVTFRCDPISEHNRLYWYRQTLGQGPEFLTYFQNEAQLEKSRLLSDRFSAERPKGSFSTLEIQRTEQGDSAMYLCASSLVGSNYGYTFGSGTRLTVV.

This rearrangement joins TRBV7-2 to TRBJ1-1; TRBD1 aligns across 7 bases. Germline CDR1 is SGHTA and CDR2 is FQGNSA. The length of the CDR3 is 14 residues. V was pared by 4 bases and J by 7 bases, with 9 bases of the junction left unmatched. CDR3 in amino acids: CASSYTNRGGEAFF. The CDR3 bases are TGTGCCAGCAGCTACACTAACAGGGGAGGTGAAGCTTTCTTT.

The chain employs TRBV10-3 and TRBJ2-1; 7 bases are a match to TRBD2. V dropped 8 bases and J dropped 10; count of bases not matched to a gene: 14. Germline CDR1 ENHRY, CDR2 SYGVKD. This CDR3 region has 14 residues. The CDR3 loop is CAIRDLGGSIEQFF. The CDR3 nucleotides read TGTGCCATCCGGGATCTAGGCGGGAGTATCGAGCAGTTCTTC.

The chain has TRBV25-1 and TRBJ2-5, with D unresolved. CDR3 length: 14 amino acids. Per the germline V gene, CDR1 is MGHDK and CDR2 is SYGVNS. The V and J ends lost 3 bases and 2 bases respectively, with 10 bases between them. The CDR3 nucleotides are TGTGCCAGCAGTGACCCCGACTTACAAGAGACCCAGTACTTC. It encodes CASSDPDLQETQYF.

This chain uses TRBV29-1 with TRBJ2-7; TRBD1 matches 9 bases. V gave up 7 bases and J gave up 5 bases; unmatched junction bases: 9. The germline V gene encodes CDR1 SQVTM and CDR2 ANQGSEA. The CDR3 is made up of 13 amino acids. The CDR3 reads CSARRDRVDEQYF. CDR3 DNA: TGCAGCGCCCGGAGGGACAGGGTGGACGAGCAGTACTTC.

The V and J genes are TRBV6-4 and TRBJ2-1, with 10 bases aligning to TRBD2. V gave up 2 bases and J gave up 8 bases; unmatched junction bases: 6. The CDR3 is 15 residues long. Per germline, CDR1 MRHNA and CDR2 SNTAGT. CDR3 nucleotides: TGTGCCAGCAGTGACAGCGGGAGGGCCTTCGATGAGCAGTTCTTC. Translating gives CASSDSGRAFDEQFF.

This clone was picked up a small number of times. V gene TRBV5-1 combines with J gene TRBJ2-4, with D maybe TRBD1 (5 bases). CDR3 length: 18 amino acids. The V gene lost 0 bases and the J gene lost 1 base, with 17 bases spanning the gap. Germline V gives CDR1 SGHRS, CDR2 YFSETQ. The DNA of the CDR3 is TGCGCCAGCAGCTTGGGGTTTTTCCAACAGGTCGCCAAAAACATTCAGTACTTC. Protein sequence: CASSLGFFQQVAKNIQYF.

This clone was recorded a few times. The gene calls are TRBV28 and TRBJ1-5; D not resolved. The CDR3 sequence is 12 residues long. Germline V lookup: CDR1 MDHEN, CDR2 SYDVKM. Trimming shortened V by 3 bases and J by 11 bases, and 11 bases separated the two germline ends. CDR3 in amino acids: CASSFPSLAQHF. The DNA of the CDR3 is TGTGCCAGCAGTTTCCCCTCCCTGGCCCAGCATTTT. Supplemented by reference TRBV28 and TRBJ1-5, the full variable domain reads DVKVTQSSRYLVKRTGEKVFLECVQDMDHENMFWYRQDPGLGLRLIYFSYDVKMKEKGDIPEGYSVSREKKERFSLILESASTNQTSMYLCASSFPSLAQHFGDGTRLSIL.

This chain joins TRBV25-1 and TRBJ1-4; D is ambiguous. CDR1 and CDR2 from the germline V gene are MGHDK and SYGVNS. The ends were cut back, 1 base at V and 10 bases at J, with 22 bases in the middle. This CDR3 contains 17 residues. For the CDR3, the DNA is TGTGCCAGCAGTGAATCAGAATCTCGGCGTCAACTGAGAAAACTGTTTTTT. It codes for CASSESESRRQLRKLFF.

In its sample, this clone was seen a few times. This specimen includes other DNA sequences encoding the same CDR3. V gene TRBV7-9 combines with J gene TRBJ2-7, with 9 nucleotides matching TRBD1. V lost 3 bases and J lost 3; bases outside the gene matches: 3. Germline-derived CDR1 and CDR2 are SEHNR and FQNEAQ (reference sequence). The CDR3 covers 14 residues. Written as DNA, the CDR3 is TGTGCCAGCAGCTTTGACAGGGGGAGCTACGAGCAGTACTTC. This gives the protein CASSFDRGSYEQYF.

The DNA of the CDR3 is TGCGCCAGCAGCTTTGGACAGGGGGCAGATGGCTACACCTTC. Translation gives CASSFGQGADGYTF. The chain employs TRBV5-1 and TRBJ1-2, with TRBD1 matching over 11 bases. J gave up 6 bases and V 2 bases, and 3 bases lay outside the gene matches. The CDR3 loop spans 14 amino acids. Per the germline V gene, CDR1 is SGHRS and CDR2 is YFSETQ.

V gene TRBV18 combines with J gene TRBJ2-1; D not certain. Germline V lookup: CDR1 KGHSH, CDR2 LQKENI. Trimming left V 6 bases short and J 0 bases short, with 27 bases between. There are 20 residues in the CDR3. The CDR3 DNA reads TGTGCCAGCTCCCACCGGTCAGAGGCTGGAACCCCGAGCTCCTACAATGAGCAGTTCTTC. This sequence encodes CASSHRSEAGTPSSYNEQFF.

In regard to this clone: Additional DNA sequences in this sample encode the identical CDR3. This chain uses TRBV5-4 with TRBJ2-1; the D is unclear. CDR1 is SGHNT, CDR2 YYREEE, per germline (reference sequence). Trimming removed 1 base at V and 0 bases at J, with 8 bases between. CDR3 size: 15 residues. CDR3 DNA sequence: TGTGCCAGCAGCTTGAGTACGGGCTCCTACAATGAGCAGTTCTTC. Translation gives CASSLSTGSYNEQFF.

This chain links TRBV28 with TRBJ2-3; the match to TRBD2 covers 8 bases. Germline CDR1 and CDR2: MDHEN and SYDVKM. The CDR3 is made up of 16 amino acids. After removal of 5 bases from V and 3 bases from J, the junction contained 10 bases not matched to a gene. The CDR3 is CASSDPYGGRTDTQYF. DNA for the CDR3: TGTGCCAGCAGTGACCCCTACGGCGGGAGGACAGATACGCAGTATTTT.

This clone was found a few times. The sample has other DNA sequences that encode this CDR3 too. This CDR3 reads CASSLDRVNTEAFF. The CDR3 DNA reads TGTGCCAGCAGCCTGGACAGGGTGAACACTGAAGCTTTCTTT. The V gene is TRBV7-2, the J gene TRBJ1-1, with 8 positions matching TRBD1. J lost 0 bases, V lost 5 bases, and 2 bases had no gene match. The CDR3 totals 14 residues. Germline CDR1 is SGHTA and CDR2 is FQGNSA.

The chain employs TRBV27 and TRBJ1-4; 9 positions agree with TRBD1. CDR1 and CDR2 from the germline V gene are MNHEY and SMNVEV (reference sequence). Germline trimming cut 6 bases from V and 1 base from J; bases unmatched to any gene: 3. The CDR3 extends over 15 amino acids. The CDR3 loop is CASSPTGGTNEKLFF. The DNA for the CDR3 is TGTGCCAGCAGCCCGACAGGGGGAACTAATGAAAAACTGTTTTTT.

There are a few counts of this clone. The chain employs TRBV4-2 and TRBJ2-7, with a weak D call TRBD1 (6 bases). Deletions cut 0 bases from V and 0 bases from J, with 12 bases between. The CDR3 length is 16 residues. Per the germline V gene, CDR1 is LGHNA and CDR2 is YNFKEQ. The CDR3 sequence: CASSQDRQGFSYEQYF. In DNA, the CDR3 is TGTGCCAGCAGCCAAGACCGCCAGGGGTTCTCCTACGAGCAGTACTTC.

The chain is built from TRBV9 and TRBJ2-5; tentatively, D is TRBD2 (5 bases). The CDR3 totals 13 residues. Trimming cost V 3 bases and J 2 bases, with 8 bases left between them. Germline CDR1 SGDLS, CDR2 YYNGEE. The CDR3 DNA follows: TGTGCCAGCAGCGGCCGGGGACAAGAGACCCAGTACTTC. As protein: CASSGRGQETQYF.

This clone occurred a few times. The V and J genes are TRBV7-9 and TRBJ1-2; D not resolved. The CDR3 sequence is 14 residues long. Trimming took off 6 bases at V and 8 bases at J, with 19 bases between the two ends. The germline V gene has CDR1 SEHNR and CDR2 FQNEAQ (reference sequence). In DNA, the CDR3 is TGTGCCAGCAGTATTTTAGGGAGGGCGAGCGGCTACACCTTC. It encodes CASSILGRASGYTF.

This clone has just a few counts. DNA for the CDR3: TGCGCCAGCAGCTTGTTTGGGGAGCAGTACTTC. This encodes CASSLFGEQYF. The chain carries TRBV5-1 and TRBJ2-7; D uncertain. The V end was cut by 1 base, the J end by 7 bases, with 6 bases between. Germline lookup yields CDR1 SGHRS and CDR2 YFSETQ. The CDR3 length is 11 residues.

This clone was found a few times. Written as DNA, the CDR3 is TGTGCCAGCAGCTTACAGGGTTTTCTCTACGAGCAGTACTTC. Its protein is CASSLQGFLYEQYF. The chain is built from TRBV11-2 and TRBJ2-7; maybe TRBD1 (5 bases). CDR1 is SGHAT, CDR2 FQNNGV, per germline. The CDR3 sequence is 14 residues long. V shed 2 bases and J shed 3 bases, with 11 bases lying between them.

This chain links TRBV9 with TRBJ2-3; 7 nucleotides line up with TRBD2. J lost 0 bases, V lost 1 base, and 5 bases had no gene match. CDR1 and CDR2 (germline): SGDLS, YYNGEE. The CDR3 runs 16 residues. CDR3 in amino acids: CASSVTSVSSTDTQYF. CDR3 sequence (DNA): TGTGCCAGCAGCGTAACTAGCGTGTCTAGCACAGATACGCAGTATTTT.

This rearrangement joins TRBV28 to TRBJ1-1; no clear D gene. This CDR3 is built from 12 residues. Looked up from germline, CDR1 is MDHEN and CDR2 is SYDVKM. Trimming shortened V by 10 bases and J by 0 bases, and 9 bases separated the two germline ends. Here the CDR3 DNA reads TGTGCCATCGGAGCTTTGAACACTGAAGCTTTCTTT. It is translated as CAIGALNTEAFF.

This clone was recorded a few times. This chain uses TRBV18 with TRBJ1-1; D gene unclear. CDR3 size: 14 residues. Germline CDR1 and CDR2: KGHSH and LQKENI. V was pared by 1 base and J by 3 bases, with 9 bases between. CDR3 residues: CASSPLNTDTEAFF. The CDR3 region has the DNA TGTGCCAGCTCACCACTTAATACGGACACTGAAGCTTTCTTT. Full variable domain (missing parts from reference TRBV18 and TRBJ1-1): NAGVMQNPRHLVRRRGQEARLRCSPMKGHSHVYWYRQLPEEGLKFMVYLQKENIIDESGMPKERFSAEFPKEGPSILRIQQVVRGDSAAYFCASSPLNTDTEAFFGQGTRLTVV.

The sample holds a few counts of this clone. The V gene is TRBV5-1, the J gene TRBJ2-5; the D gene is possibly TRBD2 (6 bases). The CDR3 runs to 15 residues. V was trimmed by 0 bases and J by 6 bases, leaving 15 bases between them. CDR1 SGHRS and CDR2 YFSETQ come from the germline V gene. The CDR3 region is CASSLAPGGEQTQYF. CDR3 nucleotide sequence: TGCGCCAGCAGCTTGGCCCCTGGCGGGGAGCAGACCCAGTACTTC.

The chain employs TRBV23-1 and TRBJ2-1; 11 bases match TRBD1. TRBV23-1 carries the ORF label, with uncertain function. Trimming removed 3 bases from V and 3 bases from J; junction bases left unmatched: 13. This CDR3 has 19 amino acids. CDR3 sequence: CASSHGTGGRHPDYNEQFF. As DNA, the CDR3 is TGCGCCAGCAGTCACGGGACAGGGGGAAGGCACCCAGACTACAATGAGCAGTTCTTC.

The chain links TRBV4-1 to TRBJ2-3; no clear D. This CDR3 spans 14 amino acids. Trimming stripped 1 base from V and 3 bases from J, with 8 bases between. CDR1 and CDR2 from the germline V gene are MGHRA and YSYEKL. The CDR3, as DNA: TGCGCCAGCAGCCAAGCGGACGAAACAGATACGCAGTATTTT. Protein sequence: CASSQADETDTQYF.

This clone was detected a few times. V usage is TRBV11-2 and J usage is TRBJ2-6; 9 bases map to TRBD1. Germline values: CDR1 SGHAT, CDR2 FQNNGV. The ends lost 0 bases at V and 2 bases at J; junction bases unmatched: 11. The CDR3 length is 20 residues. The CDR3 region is CASSLDLIRTGDPGANVLTF. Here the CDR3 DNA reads TGTGCCAGCAGCTTAGATCTCATTAGGACAGGGGATCCTGGGGCCAACGTCCTGACTTTC.

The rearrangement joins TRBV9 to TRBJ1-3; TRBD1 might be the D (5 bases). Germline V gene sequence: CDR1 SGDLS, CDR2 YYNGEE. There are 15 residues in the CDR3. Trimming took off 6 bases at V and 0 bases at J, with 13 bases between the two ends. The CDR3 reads CASTEGLLSGNTIYF. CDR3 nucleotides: TGTGCCAGCACCGAGGGACTGCTCTCTGGAAACACCATATATTTT.